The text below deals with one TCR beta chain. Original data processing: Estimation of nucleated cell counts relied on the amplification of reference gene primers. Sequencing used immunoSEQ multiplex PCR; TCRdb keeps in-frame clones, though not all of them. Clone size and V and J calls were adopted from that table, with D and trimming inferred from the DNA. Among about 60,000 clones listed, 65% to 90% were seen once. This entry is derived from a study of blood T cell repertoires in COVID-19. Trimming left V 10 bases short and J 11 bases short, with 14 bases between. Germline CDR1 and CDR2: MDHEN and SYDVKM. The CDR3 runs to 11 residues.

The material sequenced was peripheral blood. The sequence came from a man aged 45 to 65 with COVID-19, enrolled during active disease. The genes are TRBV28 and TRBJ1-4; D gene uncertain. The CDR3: CATEREWKLFF. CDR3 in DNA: TGTGCCACCGAACGGGAGTGGAAACTGTTTTTT. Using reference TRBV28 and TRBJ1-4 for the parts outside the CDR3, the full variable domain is DVKVTQSSRYLVKRTGEKVFLECVQDMDHENMFWYRQDPGLGLRLIYFSYDVKMKEKGDIPEGYSVSREKKERFSLILESASTNQTSMYLCATEREWKLFFGSGTQLSVL.